The sequence of this TCR beta chain was determined in a study of CD8 T cells in Susac syndrome. Regarding the study as a whole: The study recognized that the number of individuals in its TCR sequencing and HLA analysis was relatively small.

Trimming removed 5 bases from V and 1 base from J, with 20 bases in between. The germline CDR1 and CDR2 sequences are SEHNR and FQNEAQ (reference sequence). This CDR3 is 17 amino acids long. Reverse transcription used about 0.5 to 1 ug RNA and random hexamers. Multiplex immunoSEQ PCR targeted 54 Vbeta and 13 Jbeta TCR beta segments. Each CDR3 protein gets one entry after TCRdb re-called the immunoSEQ multiplex PCR reads with MiXCR. The table shows some 160,000 distinct CDR3 sequences, with 85% to 95% occurring only once. From blood CD8+ and CD4+ T cells, TCR beta sequences were generated. The authors negatively isolated CD8+ and CD4+ T cells and FACS-enriched TEMRA cells. Comment on this clonotype: Its antigen remains unidentified.

The sample taken for sequencing was CD8+ T cells from PBMCs. This chain links TRBV7-9 with TRBJ1-1, with D possibly TRBD1 on 6 matching bases. The clonotype was recovered from a human donor with multiple sclerosis. The DNA of the CDR3 is TGTGCCAGCAGCCAGACCCGGACAGCTAGAAAGAACACTGAAGCTTTCTTT. It yields the protein CASSQTRTARKNTEAFF.